Each of the 23 T cell receptor beta chains below was sequenced from the same sample in a study of regulatory T cells in long-lasting Graves disease. Building the TCR beta libraries relied on iRepertoire HTBI primers, and CDR3 regions underwent Arm-PCR. Each CDR3 protein is one row after TCRdb ran MiXCR on the multiplex PCR reads. The profile covers 250,000 or so distinct CDR3 sequences, with 15% to 20% appearing a single time and 12% to 15% taken by the ten largest. Specified time point: newly diagnosed GD, antithyroid drugs for less than 3 months. The TCR library was prepared using RNA isolated from PBMCs. The sample also formed part of further work on T cells in Graves' hyperthyroidism and ophthalmopathy.

Sequenced here: peripheral blood mononuclear cells (PBMCs), sampled at new diagnosis, from a patient treated with antithyroid drugs. Receptors originate from a woman younger than 45 with Graves disease.

This clonotype was counted at least ten times. J is TRBJ1-1 and V is TRBV2, with D uncertain. Trimming pared 4 bases from V and 11 bases from J, leaving 2 bases between. The germline CDR1 and CDR2 sequences are SNHLY and FYNNEI. This CDR3 contains 8 residues. The CDR3, as DNA: TGTGCCAGCAGTGGGGCTTTCTTT. Amino acid sequence: CASSGAFF. The variable domain in full, completed from reference TRBV2 and TRBJ1-1, reads EPEVTQTPSHQVTQMGQEVILRCVPISNHLYFYWYRQILGQKVEFLVSFYNNEISEKSEIFDDQFSVERPDGSNFTLKIRSTKLEDSAMYFCASSGAFFGQGTRLTVV.

This chain joins TRBV28 and TRBJ2-3; 10 bases match TRBD2. J gave up 3 bases and V 6 bases, and 6 bases lay outside the gene matches. Germline V gene lookup returns CDR1 MDHEN and CDR2 SYDVKM. This CDR3 spans 15 amino acids. The CDR3, as DNA: TGTGCCAGCAGGTCTGAGGGACTAGCGACAGATACGCAGTATTTT. Translated, it gives CASRSEGLATDTQYF.

This clonotype was detected ten times or more. The chain has TRBV19 and TRBJ2-7, with 9 nucleotides matching TRBD1. The V gene end was trimmed by 0 bases and the J gene end by 6 bases; junction bases not matched to a gene: 3. Germline lookup yields CDR1 LNHDA and CDR2 SQIVND (reference sequence). This CDR3 contains 14 residues. CDR3 coding DNA: TGTGCCAGTAGTATAGAGGACAGGGGAGGCGAGCAGTACTTC. Its translation is CASSIEDRGGEQYF.

As regards this clonotype: One end of the junction does not line up with germline, which may come from a read error. CDR3 DNA: TGTGCCAGCTTGGACTACTTCGGCACAGATACGCAGTATTTT. Translated: CASLDYFGTDTQYF. The chain employs TRBV5-1 and TRBJ2-3, with D perhaps matching TRBD2 (6 bases). The CDR3 sequence is 14 residues long. The germline CDR1 and CDR2 sequences are SGHRS and YFSETQ.

This clonotype was detected ten times or more. The gene calls are TRBV20-1 and TRBJ1-1, with TRBD1 matching 9 bases. The CDR3 length is 12 residues. V lost 5 bases to trimming and J lost 6 bases; unmatched junction nucleotides: 4. In germline, CDR1 is DFQATT, CDR2 SNEGSKA (reference sequence). This CDR3 is CSARQGGSEAFF. CDR3 nucleotides: TGCAGTGCTCGACAGGGGGGTTCTGAAGCTTTCTTT.

V is TRBV7-2 and J is TRBJ1-4; 10 bases agree with TRBD1. J lost 7 bases, V lost 6 bases, and 11 bases had no gene match. CDR3 size: 16 residues. Germline CDR1 and CDR2: SGHTA and FQGNSA. The CDR3 bases are TGTGCCAGCAGGGGGACAGGGGTGCTCGACGGTGAAAAACTGTTTTTT. As protein: CASRGTGVLDGEKLFF.

This clonotype was seen ten or more times. The J gene is TRBJ1-6, the V gene TRBV9; 7 nucleotides match TRBD1. The CDR3 runs to 16 residues. The V segment lost 6 bases and the J segment 7 bases; nucleotides outside the gene matches: 13. Germline V gene lookup returns CDR1 SGDLS and CDR2 YYNGEE. CDR3 amino acids: CASTLSAGTANSPLHF. CDR3 in DNA: TGTGCCAGCACCCTATCTGCCGGGACAGCGAATTCACCCCTCCACTTT.

This clonotype was detected ten times or more. This sequence joins TRBV7-2 and TRBJ1-2; D is undetermined. CDR3 length: 14 residues. Trimming took 5 bases from V and 6 from J, leaving 16 bases between them. Germline V lookup: CDR1 SGHTA, CDR2 FQGNSA. As DNA, the CDR3 is TGTGCCAGCAGCCGCGTACTCCGAAGCGATGGCTACACCTTC. Encoded protein: CASSRVLRSDGYTF.

This clonotype was observed at least ten times. DNA for the CDR3: TGTGCCAGCAGCCAAGATCTTGGGACAGGGGGATCGGGCTACACCTTC. Amino acids: CASSQDLGTGGSGYTF. The chain couples TRBV4-2 to TRBJ1-2, with 11 bases lining up with TRBD1. This CDR3 region has 16 residues. The germline V gene encodes CDR1 LGHNA and CDR2 YNFKEQ. The trim removed 0 bases at V and 8 bases at J, leaving 8 bases unmatched.

This clonotype has a count of ten or more. The chain links TRBV4-1 to TRBJ1-2; 9 bases are a match to TRBD1. V dropped 0 bases and J dropped 5; count of bases not matched to a gene: 7. CDR3 length: 16 residues. The germline V gene encodes CDR1 MGHRA and CDR2 YSYEKL. CDR3 residues: CASSQDRGQGAYGYTF. The CDR3, as DNA: TGCGCCAGCAGCCAAGATCGGGGACAGGGAGCTTATGGCTACACCTTC.

This clonotype showed up many times. The V and J genes are TRBV11-2 and TRBJ2-5; D unclear. Looked up from germline, CDR1 is SGHAT and CDR2 is FQNNGV. CDR3 size: 15 residues. Between the trimmed V and J ends, which lost 1 base and 0 bases, there was a span of 9 bases. The CDR3 region has the DNA TGTGCCAGCAGCTTAGCAGCCGCATACCAAGAGACCCAGTACTTC. Protein product: CASSLAAAYQETQYF.

This clonotype showed up just a few times. CDR3 amino acids: CASSRTGAKEPQHF. DNA for the CDR3: TGCGCCAGCAGCCGAACGGGGGCAAAAGAGCCCCAGCATTTT. The chain is built from TRBV4-1 and TRBJ1-5, with D perhaps matching TRBD1 (6 bases). The V gene lost 4 bases and the J gene lost 8 bases, with 15 bases spanning the gap. The CDR3 covers 14 residues. The germline V gene has CDR1 MGHRA and CDR2 YSYEKL.

The sample holds many counts of this clonotype. CDR3 in DNA: TGTGCCAGCAGTTCTCAGGGGAGCTATAATTCACCCCTCCACTTT. Protein: CASSSQGSYNSPLHF. The V gene is TRBV7-9, the J gene TRBJ1-6; a weak D match, TRBD1 (6 bases). Germline loops: CDR1 SEHNR, CDR2 FQNEAQ (reference sequence). Trimming stripped 6 bases from V and 3 bases from J, with 12 bases between. The CDR3 length is 15 residues.

The sample holds many counts of this clonotype. The CDR3 region is CSARVGGGTQYF. CDR3 DNA sequence: TGCAGTGCTAGAGTAGGGGGCGGGACCCAGTACTTC. The gene calls are TRBV20-1 and TRBJ2-5; 7 bases match TRBD1. V shed 1 base, J shed 7 bases, and the junction held 3 bases outside the gene matches. The CDR3 loop spans 12 amino acids. CDR1 DFQATT and CDR2 SNEGSKA come from the germline V gene (reference sequence).

This clonotype showed up many times. The chain is built from TRBV24-1 and TRBJ2-5; possibly TRBD2 for D (7 bases). This CDR3 contains 15 residues. Deletions cut 6 bases from V and 0 bases from J, with 13 bases between. Germline V gene sequence: CDR1 KGHDR, CDR2 SFDVKD. CDR3 nucleotides: TGTGCCACCAGTCAGGGCGGGGGCAACCAAGAGACCCAGTACTTC. Its protein is CATSQGGGNQETQYF.

This clonotype was detected ten times or more. The chain recombines TRBV20-1 with TRBJ2-5; D gene ambiguous. V was shortened by 3 bases and J by 0 bases, with 17 bases between the two germline ends. The germline gives CDR1 DFQATT, CDR2 SNEGSKA (reference sequence). The length of the CDR3 is 16 residues. The CDR3 spells CSARGRRRRNQETQYF. CDR3 nucleotides: TGCAGTGCTAGGGGCCGGCGGCGGAGAAACCAAGAGACCCAGTACTTC.

The rearrangement joins TRBV4-2 to TRBJ1-6; unclear D gene. V was cut by 2 bases and J by 8 bases, with 7 bases left in between. Looked up from germline, CDR1 is LGHNA and CDR2 is YNFKEQ. CDR3 length: 13 amino acids. The CDR3 DNA reads as TGTGCCAGCAGCCAACAAAGAGATTCACCCCTCCACTTT. Protein: CASSQQRDSPLHF.

This clonotype was recorded many times. The chain has TRBV5-1 and TRBJ2-7, with 7 nucleotides matching TRBD2. The germline V gene has CDR1 SGHRS and CDR2 YFSETQ. V shed 0 bases and J 0 bases; nucleotides not matched to a gene: 6. The CDR3 runs to 16 residues. Written as DNA, the CDR3 is TGCGCCAGCAGCTTGGAACCTAGCGGAATCTCCTACGAGCAGTACTTC. Protein sequence: CASSLEPSGISYEQYF.

There are a few counts of this clonotype. CDR3 DNA sequence: TGTGCCAGCAGCCCCGCCCAGGGGACTAATGAAAAACTGTTTTTT. Amino acids: CASSPAQGTNEKLFF. This chain uses TRBV4-2 with TRBJ1-4; D may be TRBD1 (6 bases). Germline CDR1 and CDR2: LGHNA and YNFKEQ. The V end was cut by 4 bases, the J end by 2 bases, with 11 bases between. The CDR3 sequence is 15 residues long.

The J gene is TRBJ2-5, the V gene TRBV7-8, with D perhaps matching TRBD1 (6 bases). This CDR3 region has 17 residues. The germline V gene encodes CDR1 SGHVS and CDR2 FQNEAQ. The V end lost 5 bases, the J end lost 1 base, and 20 bases lay between the germline ends. This CDR3 reads CASSKPRGGWVQETQYF. The CDR3 DNA is TGTGCCAGCAGCAAGCCGAGAGGGGGATGGGTCCAAGAGACCCAGTACTTC.

This clonotype was found many times. The chain couples TRBV15 to TRBJ1-5, with D possibly TRBD1 on 5 matching bases. CDR1 is LNHNV, CDR2 YYDKDF, per germline (reference sequence). V was trimmed by 5 bases and J by 6 bases, leaving 14 bases between them. CDR3 length: 14 residues. As DNA, the CDR3 is TGTGCCACCAGCGATACAGGCATCCCTCAGCCCCAGCATTTT. Encoded protein: CATSDTGIPQPQHF.

The chain combines TRBV18 with TRBJ2-5; 10 positions match TRBD2. The CDR3 contains 16 residues. CDR1 and CDR2 from the germline V gene are KGHSH and LQKENI. V was clipped by 6 bases and J by 2 bases; unmatched bases: 9. DNA for the CDR3: TGTGCCAGCTCGCCCTATCTAGCGGGGGAACAAGAGACCCAGTACTTC. This codes for CASSPYLAGEQETQYF.

This clonotype was detected ten times or more. The chain employs TRBV18 and TRBJ2-3, with a possible D match to TRBD2 (6 bases). Germline V gene lookup returns CDR1 KGHSH and CDR2 LQKENI. The length of the CDR3 is 15 residues. V was shortened by 4 bases and J by 1 base, with 12 bases between the two germline ends. CDR3 sequence: CASSRRDSRTDTQYF. For the CDR3, the DNA is TGTGCCAGCTCACGCCGGGACTCCCGCACAGATACGCAGTATTTT.